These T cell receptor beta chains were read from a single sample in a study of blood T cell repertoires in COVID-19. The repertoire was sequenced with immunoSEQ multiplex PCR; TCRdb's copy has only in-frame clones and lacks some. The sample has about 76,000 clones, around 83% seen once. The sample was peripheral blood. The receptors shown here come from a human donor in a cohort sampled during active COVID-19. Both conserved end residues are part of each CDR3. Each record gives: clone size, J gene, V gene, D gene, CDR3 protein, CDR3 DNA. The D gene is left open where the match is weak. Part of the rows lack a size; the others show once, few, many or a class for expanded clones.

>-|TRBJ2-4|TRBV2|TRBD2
CASSRLAGGPGKNIQYF
TGTGCCAGCAGTCGGCTAGCGGGGGGGCCGGGCAAAAACATTCAGTACTTC
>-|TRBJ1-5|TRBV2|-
CASSELGNNQPQHF
TGTGCCAGCAGTGAACTCGGGAATAATCAGCCCCAGCATTTT
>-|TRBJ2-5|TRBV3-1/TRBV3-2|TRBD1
CASSARGLGKETQYF
TGTGCCAGCAGCGCAAGGGGGCTGGGTAAAGAGACCCAGTACTTC
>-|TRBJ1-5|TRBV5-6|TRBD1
CASSLNTGGEQPQHF
TGTGCCAGCAGCTTGAATACAGGGGGTGAACAGCCCCAGCATTTT
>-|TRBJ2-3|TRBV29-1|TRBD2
CSVGLAGGQTDTQYF
TGCAGCGTTGGACTAGCGGGGGGACAGACAGATACGCAGTATTTT
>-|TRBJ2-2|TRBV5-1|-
CASSLAGAASTGELFF
TGCGCCAGCAGCTTGGCTGGGGCTGCGAGCACCGGGGAGCTGTTTTTT
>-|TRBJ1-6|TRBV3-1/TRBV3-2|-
CASSQAPSPLHF
TGTGCCAGCAGCCAGGCCCCTTCACCCCTCCACTTT
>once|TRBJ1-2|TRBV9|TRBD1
CASSVGTDNYGYTF
TGTGCCAGCAGCGTCGGGACAGATAACTATGGCTACACCTTC
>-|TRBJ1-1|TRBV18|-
CASSPVMGGADTEAFF
TGTGCCAGCTCACCCGTAATGGGGGGGGCCGACACTGAAGCTTTCTTT
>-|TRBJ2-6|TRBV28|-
CATLTFASGANVLTF
TGTGCCACCCTCACTTTTGCCTCTGGGGCCAACGTCCTGACTTTC
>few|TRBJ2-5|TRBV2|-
CASSYPGRWETQYF
TGTGCCAGCAGTTATCCCGGGAGATGGGAGACCCAGTACTTC
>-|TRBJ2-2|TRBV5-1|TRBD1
CASSSPGQTPTGELFF
TGCGCCAGCAGCTCTCCGGGACAGACTCCCACCGGGGAGCTGTTTTTT
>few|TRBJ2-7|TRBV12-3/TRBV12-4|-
CASSFEIYEQYF
TGTGCCAGCAGTTTTGAGATCTACGAGCAGTACTTC
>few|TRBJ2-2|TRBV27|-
CASSLARLDTGELFF
TGTGCCAGCAGTTTAGCGAGACTCGACACCGGGGAGCTGTTTTTT
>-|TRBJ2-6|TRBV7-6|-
CASSYRPSGANVLTF
TGTGCCAGCAGCTACAGGCCCTCTGGGGCCAACGTCCTGACTTTC
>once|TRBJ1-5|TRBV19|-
CASSNTRDQPQHF
TGTGCCAGTAGTAACACCCGGGATCAGCCCCAGCATTTT